A selection of T cell receptor beta chains follows, all from one sample in a study of CD8 T cells in ankylosing spondylitis. TCRdb reprocessed the 5' RACE reads with MiXCR, giving one entry per CDR3 protein. The data hold approximately 400,000 distinct CDR3 sequences, with roughly 25% observed a single time. The sequencing sample was made of blood, either unsorted or a sorted T cell fraction (not recorded which). All receptors derive from a male donor with ankylosing spondylitis. Each CDR3 is given with its conserved first and last residue. Fields, in order: J gene, clone size, V gene, D gene, CDR3 protein, CDR3 DNA. The D gene is left open where the match is weak. Clone sizes are given selectively: once, few, many, or a class where the clone is expanded.

>TRBJ2-2|few|TRBV12-3/TRBV12-4|NA
CASSFSAEGTGELFF
TGTGCCAGCAGTTTTAGCGCGGAGGGGACCGGGGAGCTGTTTTTT
>TRBJ1-2|few|TRBV3-1|NA
CASSQLQAGYGYTF
TGTGCCAGCAGCCAGTTACAGGCGGGCTATGGCTACACCTTC
>TRBJ2-1|NA|TRBV3-1|NA
CASSQDKVRTRGRSSYNEQFF
TGTGCCAGCAGCCAAGATAAAGTTCGAACTAGGGGGAGATCCTCCTACAATGAGCAGTTCTTC
>TRBJ2-3|NA|TRBV29-1|NA
CSVGGDSSTDTQYF
TGCAGCGTTGGTGGGGATTCTAGCACAGATACGCAGTATTTT
>TRBJ2-1|NA|TRBV11-2|NA
CASSPYNNEQFF
TGTGCCAGCAGTCCTTACAACAATGAGCAGTTCTTC
>TRBJ2-2|NA|TRBV28|TRBD1
CASGTGSIMNTGELFF
TGTGCCAGCGGGACAGGTTCGATCATGAACACCGGGGAGCTGTTTTTT
>TRBJ1-6|NA|TRBV6-1|TRBD1
CASVGTVYNSPLHF
TGTGCCAGCGTCGGGACAGTCTATAATTCACCCCTCCACTTT
>TRBJ2-1|NA|TRBV6-4|NA
CASSVGVATRDEQFF
TGTGCCAGCAGTGTGGGGGTAGCGACCAGGGATGAGCAGTTCTTC
>TRBJ1-5|NA|TRBV19|TRBD1
CASRVNRGRHQPQHF
TGTGCCAGCCGGGTAAACAGGGGGCGGCATCAGCCCCAGCATTTT
>TRBJ2-5|few|TRBV20-1|NA
CSASPPTQSWAQYF
TGCAGTGCTAGCCCCCCGACCCAATCATGGGCCCAGTACTTC
>TRBJ2-5|once|TRBV29-1|NA
CSLRVGETQYF
TGCAGCCTAAGGGTGGGAGAGACCCAGTACTTC
>TRBJ2-5|NA|TRBV5-1|TRBD1
CASSGDRYQETQYF
TGCGCCAGCAGCGGGGACAGGTACCAAGAGACCCAGTACTTC
>TRBJ2-1|NA|TRBV14|TRBD2
CASSQMGLAGGPGDEQFF
TGTGCCAGCAGCCAAATGGGACTAGCGGGAGGGCCTGGCGATGAGCAGTTCTTC
>TRBJ1-2|many|TRBV12-3/TRBV12-4|NA
CASSFGGGYTF
TGTGCCAGCAGTTTCGGAGGGGGCTACACCTTC
>TRBJ2-2|many|TRBV5-1|NA
CASSLRGAPNTGELFF
TGCGCCAGCAGCTTACGGGGGGCGCCGAACACCGGGGAGCTGTTTTTT
>TRBJ1-6|many|TRBV7-2|NA
CASSATANSPLHF
TGTGCCAGCAGCGCCACAGCGAATTCACCCCTCCACTTT
>TRBJ1-5|NA|TRBV19|NA
CASSIMKGHQPQHF
TGTGCCAGTAGTATAATGAAGGGCCATCAGCCCCAGCATTTT
>TRBJ2-1|NA|TRBV20-1|TRBD2
CSAHQGLAGVFYNEQFF
TGCAGTGCTCACCAGGGACTAGCGGGAGTTTTCTACAATGAGCAGTTCTTC
>TRBJ1-5|many|TRBV2|NA
CASSDRGQPQHF
TGTGCCAGCAGTGACAGGGGTCAGCCCCAGCATTTT
>TRBJ2-2|NA|TRBV12-5|TRBD1
CASGSIKGQGVLTGELFF
TGTGCTAGTGGTTCGATCAAGGGACAGGGCGTCTTAACCGGGGAGCTGTTTTTT
>TRBJ1-5|NA|TRBV11-2|NA
CASSLGAQGHQPQHF
TGTGCCAGCAGCCTAGGGGCCCAGGGGCATCAGCCCCAGCATTTT
>TRBJ2-5|NA|TRBV19|NA
CASRRPGGGETQYF
TGTGCCAGTAGGCGCCCAGGGGGAGGAGAGACCCAGTACTTC
>TRBJ2-7|few|TRBV4-2|NA
CASSQDTRPSYEQYF
TGTGCCAGCAGCCAAGATACCCGACCCTCCTACGAGCAGTACTTC
>TRBJ2-7|NA|TRBV7-2|NA
CASSLVGGTANYEQYF
TGTGCCAGCAGTTTGGTCGGCGGGACAGCCAACTACGAGCAGTACTTC
>TRBJ1-1|few|TRBV18|TRBD1
CASSPPAGRDSEAFF
TGTGCCAGCTCACCACCAGCCGGCCGGGACAGTGAAGCTTTCTTT
>TRBJ1-5|NA|TRBV20-1|NA
CSAKGNQPQHF
TGCAGTGCAAAAGGGAATCAGCCCCAGCATTTT
>TRBJ1-2|NA|TRBV27|NA
CASSLSWQSNALYGYTF
TGTGCCAGCAGTTTATCGTGGCAGTCCAATGCCCTCTATGGCTACACCTTC
>TRBJ2-1|NA|TRBV5-5|NA
CASSLDHSVSYNEQFF
TGTGCCAGCAGCTTGGATCACTCGGTTTCCTACAATGAGCAGTTCTTC
>TRBJ2-7|NA|TRBV3-1|NA
CATKQGPSYEQYF
TGTGCCACCAAGCAGGGCCCCTCCTACGAGCAGTACTTC
>TRBJ1-2|few|TRBV5-1|TRBD1
CASSSQPPTGVSYGYTF
TGCGCCAGCAGCTCCCAACCACCGACAGGGGTGAGCTATGGCTACACCTTC
>TRBJ2-3|NA|TRBV5-1|NA
CASSPDPISTDTQYF
TGCGCCAGCAGCCCGGATCCTATTAGCACAGATACGCAGTATTTT
>TRBJ2-7|few|TRBV20-1|TRBD2
CSASLWGTSGSYEQYF
TGCAGTGCTAGCCTCTGGGGGACTAGCGGCTCCTACGAGCAGTACTTC
>TRBJ1-3|NA|TRBV7-9|TRBD1
CASTLGQAYGNTIYF
TGTGCCAGCACCCTAGGACAGGCTTATGGAAACACCATATATTTT
>TRBJ2-1|few|TRBV12-3/TRBV12-4|NA
CASSWGSGPGYNEQFF
TGTGCCAGCAGTTGGGGCTCCGGGCCGGGGTACAATGAGCAGTTCTTC
>TRBJ2-1|few|TRBV6-1|NA
CATGSGAGPNEQFF
TGTGCCACCGGGAGTGGGGCCGGGCCCAATGAGCAGTTCTTC
>TRBJ1-3|few|TRBV13|NA
CASSFQKAGNTIYF
TGTGCCAGCAGCTTTCAGAAAGCTGGAAACACCATATATTTT
>TRBJ2-5|NA|TRBV24-1|NA
CATSDTAETQYF
TGTGCCACCAGTGATACGGCGGAGACCCAGTACTTC
>TRBJ2-1|few|TRBV5-1|TRBD2
CASSLAQLAGYNEQFF
TGCGCCAGCAGCTTGGCCCAACTAGCGGGGTACAATGAGCAGTTCTTC
>TRBJ2-1|NA|TRBV9|NA
CASSVASNNEQFF
TGTGCCAGCAGCGTAGCTTCAAACAATGAGCAGTTCTTC
>TRBJ2-1|NA|TRBV7-2|TRBD2
CASSKTSGSRGEQFF
TGTGCCAGCAGCAAGACTAGCGGGAGTCGAGGTGAGCAGTTCTTC
>TRBJ2-1|NA|TRBV4-1|TRBD2
CASSQVLLAGATGGEQFF
TGCGCCAGCAGCCAAGTTCTATTAGCGGGGGCCACCGGGGGTGAGCAGTTCTTC
>TRBJ1-2|few|TRBV29-1|NA
CSVESRNYGYTF
TGCAGCGTTGAGTCCAGAAACTATGGCTACACCTTC
>TRBJ1-3|NA|TRBV20-1|NA
CSARAGAVGNTIYF
TGCAGTGCTAGAGCGGGGGCTGTGGGAAACACCATATATTTT
>TRBJ2-6|NA|TRBV7-2|TRBD2
CASSLDFTSGRVLF
TGTGCCAGCAGCTTAGATTTTACTAGCGGGAGGGTGTTATTC
>TRBJ2-1|once|TRBV12-3/TRBV12-4|TRBD2
CTSSKSGGAISFSSEQFF
TGTACCAGCTCAAAGAGCGGGGGGGCAATCAGCTTTAGCAGTGAGCAGTTCTTC
>TRBJ1-2|NA|TRBV29-1|TRBD1
CSVTKTGDNGYTF
TGCAGCGTTACCAAGACAGGGGACAATGGCTACACCTTC
>TRBJ2-3|NA|TRBV20-1|NA
CSARDFQGRQDTQYF
TGCAGTGCTAGAGATTTCCAGGGAAGGCAGGATACGCAGTATTTT
>TRBJ2-3|NA|TRBV6-5|NA
CASSDSYHADTQYF
TGTGCCAGCAGTGACTCCTACCACGCAGATACGCAGTATTTT
>TRBJ2-4|many|TRBV29-1|NA
CSVEWNSKQYF
TGCAGCGTTGAATGGAACAGCAAGCAGTACTTC